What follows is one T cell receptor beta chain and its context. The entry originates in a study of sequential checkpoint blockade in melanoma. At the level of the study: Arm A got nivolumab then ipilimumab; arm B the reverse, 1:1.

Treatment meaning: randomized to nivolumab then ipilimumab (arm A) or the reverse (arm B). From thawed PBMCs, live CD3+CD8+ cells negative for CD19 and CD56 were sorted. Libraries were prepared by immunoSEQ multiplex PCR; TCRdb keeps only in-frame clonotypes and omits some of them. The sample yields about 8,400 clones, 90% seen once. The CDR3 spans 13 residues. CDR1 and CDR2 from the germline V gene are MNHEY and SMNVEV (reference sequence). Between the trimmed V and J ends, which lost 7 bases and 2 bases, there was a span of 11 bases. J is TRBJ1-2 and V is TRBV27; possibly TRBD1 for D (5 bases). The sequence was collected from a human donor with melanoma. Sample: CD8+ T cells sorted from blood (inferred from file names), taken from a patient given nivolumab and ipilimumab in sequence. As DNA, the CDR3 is TGTGCCAGCATGGACAAACTCAACTATGGCTACACCTTC. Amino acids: CASMDKLNYGYTF.